The T cell receptor (beta chain) described here comes from a study of prognosis after radiotherapy for stage I lung cancer. Turning to the study itself: Progression was not significant in around 15 patients, whereas a few developed distant metastases (median roughly seven months) after radiotherapy.

This clonotype was seen ten or more times. Its antigen remains unknown. Amplification of TCR beta CDR3 from genomic DNA used two-round multiplex PCR. First-round PCR used primers specific to each TRBV and TRBJ gene. TCRdb independently ran MiXCR on the multiplex PCR reads; one entry per CDR3 protein. Among 15,000 to 20,000 distinct CDR3 sequences listed, approximately 46% were seen once. V was clipped by 5 bases and J by 2 bases; unmatched bases: 6. Per the germline V gene, CDR1 is SGHAT and CDR2 is FQNNGV. This CDR3 spans 15 amino acids. Peripheral blood, in roughly 6-milliliter volumes, was drawn at each of two time points. Findings and limits, study-wide: Differences in TRBV and TRBJ gene usage were reportedly observed between patients with and without metastases.

This rearrangement joins TRBV11-2 to TRBJ2-3, with 8 positions matching TRBD1. The sequence came from a donor older than 45 with non-small cell lung cancer. This specimen was PBMCs, taken before or after stereotactic body radiation therapy (not recorded which). CDR3 residues: CASSPAGGTTDTQYF. The CDR3 coding sequence is TGTGCCAGCAGCCCCGCAGGGGGCACCACAGATACGCAGTATTTT.